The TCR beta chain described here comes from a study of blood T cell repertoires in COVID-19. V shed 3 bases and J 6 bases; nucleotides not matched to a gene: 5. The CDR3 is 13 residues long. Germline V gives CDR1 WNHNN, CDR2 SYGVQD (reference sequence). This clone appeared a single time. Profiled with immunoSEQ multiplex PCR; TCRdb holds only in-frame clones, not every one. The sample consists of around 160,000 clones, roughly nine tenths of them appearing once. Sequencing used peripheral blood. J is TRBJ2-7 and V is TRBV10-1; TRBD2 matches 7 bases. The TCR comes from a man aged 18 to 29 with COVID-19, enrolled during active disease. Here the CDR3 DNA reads TGCGCCAGCAGTGAAGGCGGGAGTAGCGAGCAGTACTTC. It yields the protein CASSEGGSSEQYF.